A single sample is the source of the 7 T cell receptor beta chains below, sequenced in a study of T cell repertoires in cytomegalovirus infection. Their antigen targets remain unknown. TCRdb re-called the reads with MiXCR, one entry per CDR3 protein. The sample holds about 360,000 distinct CDR3 sequences; around a third are singletons and the top ten take approximately 13%. Here the sequenced sample was cultured PBMCs, taken from culture after CMV antigen stimulation. The receptors derive from a human donor in good health (CMV status not recorded). Some clones in this sample may be carry-over from other donors' samples.

The sample holds a few counts of this clonotype. The V call is TRBV20-1, the J call TRBJ2-1, with 13 bases lining up with TRBD2. CDR3 length equals 15 residues. Trimming at V came to 5 bases and at J to 4 bases, leaving 5 bases not matched to a gene. In germline, CDR1 is DFQATT, CDR2 SNEGSKA (reference sequence). The CDR3 loop is CSAARLAGGYNEQFF. The DNA of the CDR3 is TGCAGTGCTGCCCGACTAGCGGGAGGATACAATGAGCAGTTCTTC.

The chain couples TRBV27 to TRBJ2-7; unclear D gene. The CDR3 runs 15 residues. CDR1 and CDR2 from the germline V gene are MNHEY and SMNVEV (reference sequence). V lost 6 bases and J 3 bases, leaving 18 bases between the germline ends. CDR3 in amino acids: CASSPTPKLNYEQYF. The CDR3 DNA reads as TGTGCCAGCAGCCCGACACCAAAACTAAACTACGAGCAGTACTTC.

The genes are TRBV20-1 and TRBJ2-1, with 10 bases matching TRBD2. Trimming at V came to 4 bases and at J to 3 bases, leaving 3 bases not matched to a gene. Germline V gene data show CDR1 as DFQATT and CDR2 as SNEGSKA (reference sequence). The CDR3 covers 14 residues. The CDR3 sequence is CSAITSGDYNEQFF. The CDR3 DNA reads TGCAGTGCTATTACTAGCGGGGACTACAATGAGCAGTTCTTC.

This clonotype was detected a few times. The genes are TRBV7-6 and TRBJ1-2, with D perhaps matching TRBD1 (5 bases). The CDR3 spans 13 residues. The germline V gene encodes CDR1 SGHVS and CDR2 FNYEAQ. Between the trimmed V and J ends, which lost 5 bases and 11 bases, there was a span of 18 bases. The CDR3 DNA sequence: TGTGCCAGCAGCGAAGTCAGGGACGGCCAGTACACCTTC. Translating it yields CASSEVRDGQYTF.

Only a few counts were recorded for this clonotype. This rearrangement joins TRBV4-1 to TRBJ1-1; tentative D call: TRBD1 (6 bases). CDR3 length: 16 amino acids. Germline assignment: CDR1 MGHRA and CDR2 YSYEKL. V lost 3 bases to trimming and J lost 2 bases, with 16 bases between them. DNA for the CDR3: TGCGCCAGCAGCCATACCACAGGGCAGAGAAACACTGAAGCTTTCTTT. Its translation is CASSHTTGQRNTEAFF.

The chain recombines TRBV9 with TRBJ2-3; tentative D call: TRBD1 (6 bases). Germline V gives CDR1 SGDLS, CDR2 YYNGEE. Trimming pared 0 bases from V and 9 bases from J, leaving 11 bases between. The CDR3 is 13 amino acids. CDR3 bases: TGTGCCAGCAGCGTAGTGGGGACATCGACGCAGTATTTT. It translates to CASSVVGTSTQYF.

This sequence joins TRBV7-9 and TRBJ1-6, with a possible D match to TRBD1 (6 bases). Trimming removed 3 bases at V and 3 bases at J, with 24 bases between. Germline loops: CDR1 SEHNR, CDR2 FQNEAQ (reference sequence). This CDR3 has 20 amino acids. CDR3 coding DNA: TGTGCCAGCAGCTTCACCGACCGGGACACCAACCGATACTATAATTCACCCCTCCACTTT. Its protein is CASSFTDRDTNRYYNSPLHF.